Below are 24 T cell receptor beta chains sequenced from a single sample in a study of identical twins (dated by TCRdb to 2015 to 2016). The library was obtained by 5' RACE. The sample was run on an Illumina HiSeq 2000. TCRdb reran the public reads through fastp at Q25 and MiXCR, keeping productive beta chains. When rows share a CDR3 protein, they turn into one entry using the most common DNA and genes. Recorded for this sample are 250,000 or so distinct CDR3 sequences; approximately 7.3% of them occurred a single time. Approximately 5.4% of the sample is in the top ten clones. The same data also went into a second study, on yellow fever vaccine responses in identical twins.

Sample: CD8+ T cells sorted from blood. Receptors originate from a woman between 18 and 29 years old in good health.

Many counts were recorded for this clonotype. CDR3 bases: TGTGCCAGCAGCCCCCCAGGGACTACCTACAATGAGCAGTTCTTC. Protein: CASSPPGTTYNEQFF. V is TRBV11-2 and J is TRBJ2-1; 7 nucleotides align to TRBD2. Germline loops: CDR1 SGHAT, CDR2 FQNNGV. The CDR3 runs 15 residues. Germline trimming cut 5 bases from V and 2 bases from J; bases unmatched to any gene: 6. The full variable domain, rest sourced from reference TRBV11-2 and TRBJ2-1, is EAGVAQSPRYKIIEKRQSVAFWCNPISGHATLYWYQQILGQGPKLLIQFQNNGVVDDSQLPKDRFSAERLKGVDSTLKIQPAKLEDSAVYLCASSPPGTTYNEQFFGPGTRLTVL.

This clonotype came up many times. The J gene is TRBJ1-4, the V gene TRBV7-8; 8 positions agree with TRBD1. Looked up from germline, CDR1 is SGHVS and CDR2 is FQNEAQ. CDR3 size: 14 residues. The V and J ends lost 4 bases and 8 bases, in that order; junction bases with no gene match: 6. The CDR3: CASSSDRELEKLFF. As DNA, the CDR3 is TGTGCCAGCAGCTCGGACAGGGAACTCGAAAAACTGTTTTTT.

The rearrangement joins TRBV5-1 to TRBJ2-7; 7 bases agree with TRBD2. Germline V gives CDR1 SGHRS, CDR2 YFSETQ. This CDR3 contains 15 residues. Trimming cost V 5 bases and J 3 bases; bases outside gene matches: 11. The CDR3 here is CASSHRGAGDYEQYF. The CDR3 region has the DNA TGCGCCAGCAGTCACCGCGGGGCGGGGGACTACGAGCAGTACTTC.

This clonotype was observed a handful of times. The rearrangement links TRBV3-1 to TRBJ2-7; perhaps TRBD1 as D (5 bases). Trimming cost V 5 bases and J 3 bases, with 17 bases left between them. This CDR3 is built from 15 residues. In germline, CDR1 is LGHDT, CDR2 YNNKEL (reference sequence). The CDR3 region has the DNA TGTGCCAGCAGCTCTCCGGGCAGGGATCGCTACGAGCAGTACTTC. This gives the protein CASSSPGRDRYEQYF.

This clonotype has ten or more counts. V usage is TRBV6-4 and J usage is TRBJ2-1, with D maybe TRBD1 (6 bases). There are 15 residues in the CDR3. The V and J ends lost 4 bases and 7 bases respectively, with 17 bases between them. Germline V CDR1 and CDR2: MRHNA, SNTAGT. The CDR3 bases are TGTGCCAGCAGTGGTGGGGGCAGTGAGGGAAATGAGCAGTTCTTC. Translating it yields CASSGGGSEGNEQFF.

The chain carries TRBV4-1 and TRBJ2-5, with TRBD2 matching over 8 bases. Per the germline V gene, CDR1 is MGHRA and CDR2 is YSYEKL. The J segment lost 2 bases and the V segment lost 4 bases, leaving 6 bases of the junction unmatched. The CDR3 contains 15 residues. DNA for the CDR3: TGCGCCAGCAGCCGGAGGGCTAGCGGGCAAGAGACCCAGTACTTC. Protein: CASSRRASGQETQYF.

The rearrangement uses TRBV6-5 and TRBJ2-7; 16 bases line up with TRBD2. From germline, CDR1 is MNHEY and CDR2 SVGAGI. The CDR3 extends over 17 amino acids. J gave up 2 bases and V 6 bases, and 7 bases lay outside the gene matches. As DNA, the CDR3 is TGTGCCAGCAGCGGCGGGACTAGCGGGAGGGTCGCCTACGAGCAGTACTTC. Amino acid sequence: CASSGGTSGRVAYEQYF.

In its sample, this clonotype was seen a few times. The chain is built from TRBV5-5 and TRBJ2-1; 8 bases map to TRBD2. The CDR3 covers 16 residues. V shed 1 base, J shed 7 bases, and the junction held 10 bases outside the gene matches. Germline CDR1 and CDR2: SGHKS and YYEKEE (reference sequence). This CDR3 reads CASSLTERGLGNEQFF. In nucleotides, the CDR3 is TGTGCCAGCAGCTTGACCGAGCGGGGGTTAGGTAATGAGCAGTTCTTC.

Here the CDR3 DNA reads TGTGCCAGCAGCCTCAATCTGGGGACATACAGTGAAAAACTGTTTTTT. As protein: CASSLNLGTYSEKLFF. The chain employs TRBV3-1 and TRBJ1-4; the D gene is possibly TRBD1 (6 bases). This CDR3 comprises 16 residues. Trimming pared 4 bases from V and 7 bases from J, leaving 19 bases between. Germline-derived CDR1 and CDR2 are LGHDT and YNNKEL (reference sequence).

The chain links TRBV29-1 to TRBJ2-1, with unresolved D. The length of the CDR3 is 11 residues. V was clipped by 4 bases and J by 3 bases, with 4 bases between them. The germline CDR1 and CDR2 sequences are SQVTM and ANQGSEA. The CDR3 protein is CSVVIYNEQFF. The DNA of the CDR3 is TGCAGCGTTGTGATCTACAATGAGCAGTTCTTC.

This clonotype has more than one count but fewer than ten. The CDR3 nucleotides read TGTGCCAGCTATGGGACAGAAAACTGGGATGGCTACACCTTC. This codes for CASYGTENWDGYTF. This chain links TRBV6-1 with TRBJ1-2; 7 nucleotides match TRBD1. This CDR3 has 14 amino acids. CDR1 is MNHNS, CDR2 SASEGT, per germline. Unmatched junction bases numbered 12, after V lost 8 bases and J lost 6 bases.

This clonotype was found a few times. The chain joins TRBV12-3 or TRBV12-4 to TRBJ2-4; 11 bases match TRBD1. The CDR3 loop spans 18 amino acids. CDR3 loop: CTISLLDRGLLAKNIQYF. CDR3 in DNA: TGTACCATCAGTTTACTGGACAGGGGGCTTCTAGCCAAAAACATTCAGTACTTC.

Many counts were recorded for this clonotype. The rearrangement links TRBV4-2 to TRBJ1-3; D possibly corresponds to TRBD1 (5 bases). The V end was cut by 0 bases, the J end by 3 bases, with 15 bases between. The CDR3 consists of 17 residues. In germline, CDR1 is LGHNA, CDR2 YNFKEQ. This CDR3 reads CASSQDRYSGLGNTIYF. As DNA, the CDR3 is TGTGCCAGCAGCCAAGATCGGTATTCAGGGCTTGGAAACACCATATATTTT.

This clonotype has just a few counts. CDR3 protein: CASSLSRTPYNEQFF. DNA of the CDR3: TGTGCCAGCAGTTTGAGCCGGACCCCCTACAATGAGCAGTTCTTC. The chain has TRBV27 and TRBJ2-1; D gene unclear. In germline, CDR1 is MNHEY, CDR2 SMNVEV (reference sequence). V was clipped by 3 bases and J by 2 bases, with 11 bases between them. The CDR3 covers 15 residues.

A few counts support this clonotype. V and J are TRBV7-8 and TRBJ2-4; D unresolved. Trimming left V 4 bases short and J 0 bases short, with 7 bases between. CDR1 and CDR2 from the germline V gene are SGHVS and FQNEAQ. This CDR3 has 14 residues. CDR3 DNA: TGTGCCAGCAGCTCCCCTCAAGCCAAAAACATTCAGTACTTC. The encoded protein is CASSSPQAKNIQYF.

The table lists this clonotype with many counts. The chain has TRBV29-1 and TRBJ2-7, with D possibly matching TRBD2 (5 bases). Germline CDR1 and CDR2: SQVTM and ANQGSEA. The CDR3 totals 12 residues. V lost 6 bases and J lost 3, with 12 bases in between. The CDR3 region is CSVGDRGYEQYF. The CDR3, as DNA: TGCAGCGTCGGGGATCGGGGCTACGAGCAGTACTTC.

Details on this clonotype: This may come from a read error, since a much larger clone is one base off. The chain combines TRBV7-9 with TRBJ1-2; TRBD1 aligns across 7 bases. Germline V gene data show CDR1 as SEHNR and CDR2 as FQNEAQ (reference sequence). The length of the CDR3 is 15 residues. The chain's CDR3 is CASSSGTATNYGFTF. DNA for the CDR3: TGTGCCAGCAGCTCCGGGACAGCGACGAACTATGGCTTCACCTTC. Full variable domain (outside the CDR3, taken from reference TRBV7-9 and TRBJ1-2): DTGVSQNPRHKITKRGQNVTFRCDPISEHNRLYWYRQTLGQGPEFLTYFQNEAQLEKSRLLSDRFSAERPKGSFSTLEIQRTEQGDSAMYLCASSSGTATNYGFTFGSGTRLTVV.

This sequence joins TRBV12-3 or TRBV12-4 and TRBJ1-6; D might be TRBD1 (5 bases). This CDR3 contains 15 residues. V lost 1 base and J 7 bases, leaving 11 bases between the germline ends. The CDR3 DNA follows: TGTGCCAGCAGTTTAGTGGGGACTGGGAATTCACCCCTCCACTTT. It encodes CASSLVGTGNSPLHF.

This clonotype has ten or more counts. The chain recombines TRBV7-9 with TRBJ1-2; D is unresolved. Germline-derived CDR1 and CDR2 are SEHNR and FQNEAQ (reference sequence). Trimming took off 3 bases at V and 0 bases at J, with 11 bases between the two ends. This CDR3 is 15 amino acids long. In DNA form, the CDR3 reads TGTGCCAGCAGCTTTGACGCAGGATCTAACTATGGCTACACCTTC. It specifies CASSFDAGSNYGYTF.

The chain combines TRBV12-3 or TRBV12-4 with TRBJ1-1, with a possible D match to TRBD1 (5 bases). V shed 7 bases and J shed 1 base, with 10 bases lying between them. This CDR3 comprises 13 residues. CDR3 nucleotides: TGTGCCAGCACTATAGGACAGAACACTGAAGCTTTCTTT. It translates to CASTIGQNTEAFF.

This clonotype was observed a handful of times. The chain links TRBV7-9 to TRBJ2-7; D could derive from TRBD1 or TRBD2 (5 bases each). V lost 5 bases and J lost 2, with 13 bases in between. The CDR3 length is 14 residues. The germline gives CDR1 SEHNR, CDR2 FQNEAQ (reference sequence). The CDR3 loop reads CASSMAGDPYEQYF. CDR3 in DNA: TGTGCCAGCAGCATGGCCGGGGACCCCTACGAGCAGTACTTC.

The table lists this clonotype with a few counts. This chain links TRBV24-1 with TRBJ2-1; D is perhaps TRBD1 or TRBD2 (5 bases each). Deletions cut 4 bases from V and 12 bases from J, with 15 bases between. Germline values: CDR1 KGHDR, CDR2 SFDVKD. There are 13 residues in the CDR3. This chain's CDR3 is CATSDRGPPGQFF. Here the CDR3 DNA reads TGTGCCACCAGTGACCGGGGCCCACCGGGGCAGTTCTTC.

The V call is TRBV3-1, the J call TRBJ2-4; D call uncertain. The V end lost 0 bases, the J end lost 6 bases, and 3 bases lay between the germline ends. The V gene's germline CDR1 is LGHDT and CDR2 YNNKEL (reference sequence). The length of the CDR3 is 12 residues. This CDR3 reads CASSQDLNIQYF. The CDR3 coding sequence is TGTGCCAGCAGCCAAGATCTAAACATTCAGTACTTC. Supplemented by reference TRBV3-1 and TRBJ2-4, the full variable domain reads DTAVSQTPKYLVTQMGNDKSIKCEQNLGHDTMYWYKQDSKKFLKIMFSYNNKELIINETVPNRFSPKSPDKAHLNLHINSLELGDSAVYFCASSQDLNIQYFGAGTRLSVL.

This clonotype has a count of ten or more. The rearrangement joins TRBV28 to TRBJ2-7; TRBD2 might be the D (6 bases). CDR1 MDHEN and CDR2 SYDVKM come from the germline V gene. The CDR3 runs to 13 residues. V lost 8 bases, J lost 3 bases, and 14 bases lay in between. The chain's CDR3 is CASARRAGYEQYF. Written as DNA, the CDR3 is TGTGCCAGCGCCAGGAGGGCAGGCTACGAGCAGTACTTC.